This passage covers 26 T cell receptor beta chains from one sample sequenced in a study of T cell responses to AZD1222 COVID-19 vaccine. The table came from immunoSEQ multiplex PCR; TCRdb's copy has only in-frame clones and leaves some out. The sample shows fewer than 200,000 clones, roughly 91% of them seen only once. The sequencing here drew on peripheral blood, taken on day 0 of AZD1222 vaccination. These receptors were obtained from an adult in good health.

This clone occurred once. The gene calls are TRBV29-1 and TRBJ1-1; 9 bases are a match to TRBD1. This CDR3 spans 13 amino acids. The junction had 5 bases not matched to a gene; V was cut back by 6 bases and J by 3 bases. Germline V gene sequence: CDR1 SQVTM, CDR2 ANQGSEA. In DNA, the CDR3 is TGCAGCGTGGGGACAGGGCCGGACACTGAAGCTTTCTTT. Its translation is CSVGTGPDTEAFF.

This clone has more than one count but fewer than ten. V gene TRBV10-2 combines with J gene TRBJ1-4; 7 positions agree with TRBD1. Germline V gene lookup returns CDR1 WSHSY and CDR2 SAAADI. The CDR3 is made up of 15 amino acids. The V and J ends lost 8 bases and 0 bases, in that order; junction bases with no gene match: 6. This CDR3 is CASSDRSPTNEKLFF. In nucleotides, the CDR3 is TGCGCCAGCTCGGACAGGTCGCCAACTAATGAAAAACTGTTTTTT.

This clone showed up just once. This chain connects TRBV19 to TRBJ2-1; the match to TRBD2 covers 12 bases. Germline V lookup: CDR1 LNHDA, CDR2 SQIVND (reference sequence). V was clipped by 4 bases and J by 2 bases; unmatched bases: 3. This CDR3 is built from 16 residues. CDR3 residues: CASSTLAGGAYNEQFF. CDR3 nucleotides: TGTGCCAGTAGTACGCTAGCGGGAGGGGCCTACAATGAGCAGTTCTTC.

This chain links TRBV7-2 with TRBJ1-5, with no clear D. The CDR3 length is 15 residues. V gave up 2 bases and J gave up 2 bases, with 10 bases separating them. Germline CDR1 reads SGHTA; CDR2 reads FQGNSA. The CDR3 DNA reads TGTGCCAGCAGCTTATGGCCGGGTGGCAATCAGCCCCAGCATTTT. It encodes CASSLWPGGNQPQHF.

The rearrangement uses TRBV21-1 and TRBJ1-6. TRBV21-1 is a known pseudogene. The CDR3 has 14 residues. In DNA form, the CDR3 reads TGTGCCAGCAGCAAAGCGGCCTATAATTCACCCCTCCACTTT. Its translation is CASSKAAYNSPLHF.

The gene calls are TRBV28 and TRBJ1-5; 9 nucleotides agree with TRBD1. This CDR3 has 15 amino acids. V shed 5 bases, J shed 6 bases, and the junction held 8 bases outside the gene matches. CDR1 and CDR2 from the germline V gene are MDHEN and SYDVKM. DNA for the CDR3: TGTGCCAGCAGTACCCCAGGACAGGGGATTCAGCCCCAGCATTTT. Its translation is CASSTPGQGIQPQHF.

The chain links TRBV28 to TRBJ1-1; no firm D call. CDR1 and CDR2 from the germline V gene are MDHEN and SYDVKM. The V and J ends lost 7 bases and 2 bases respectively, with 17 bases between them. The CDR3 extends over 15 amino acids. CDR3 DNA: TGTGCCAGCACGGGTGTGTGGAATCGTAACACTGAAGCTTTCTTT. It translates to CASTGVWNRNTEAFF.

A single count supports this clone. The chain is built from TRBV7-9 and TRBJ1-6; weak D call: TRBD1 (5 bases). Germline V CDR1 and CDR2: SEHNR, FQNEAQ (reference sequence). The CDR3 length is 15 residues. V was trimmed by 1 base and J by 6 bases, leaving 10 bases between them. CDR3 DNA sequence: TGTGCCAGCAGCTTAGGGGACGGAGCTAATTCACCCCTCCACTTT. Residues: CASSLGDGANSPLHF.

This sequence joins TRBV27 and TRBJ2-1; TRBD2 agrees at 12 bases. Germline lookup yields CDR1 MNHEY and CDR2 SMNVEV (reference sequence). This CDR3 comprises 15 residues. V dropped 10 bases and J dropped 0; count of bases not matched to a gene: 4. CDR3 residues: CAIGLAGSSYNEQFF. CDR3 DNA: TGTGCCATCGGACTAGCGGGAAGCTCCTACAATGAGCAGTTCTTC.

The rearrangement links TRBV6-5 to TRBJ1-5; possibly TRBD1 for D (6 bases). Trimming left V 7 bases short and J 6 bases short, with 16 bases between. The germline CDR1 and CDR2 sequences are MNHEY and SVGAGI. This CDR3 spans 14 amino acids. CDR3 DNA sequence: TGTGCCAGCAAGGGGGGGCAGGGAGGTCAGCCCCAGCATTTT. This sequence encodes CASKGGQGGQPQHF.

This chain uses TRBV20-1 with TRBJ1-4; D ambiguous. Germline values: CDR1 DFQATT, CDR2 SNEGSKA (reference sequence). The CDR3 sequence is 13 residues long. Trimming took 3 bases from V and 8 from J, leaving 13 bases between them. The CDR3: CSASPDLREKLFF. CDR3 in DNA: TGCAGTGCTAGTCCGGACCTGCGGGAAAAACTGTTTTTT.

About this clone: A read error may produce the germline difference seen at one junction end. V is TRBV12-3 or TRBV12-4 and J is TRBJ1-2; unclear D gene. There are 12 residues in the CDR3. The CDR3 coding sequence is TGTGCCAGCAGATTAGCCCGGGGTGGCTACACCTTC. Protein sequence: CASRLARGGYTF.

This sequence joins TRBV4-2 and TRBJ2-7, with 9 bases lining up with TRBD1. Germline V lookup: CDR1 LGHNA, CDR2 YNFKEQ. Trimming at V came to 3 bases and at J to 6 bases, leaving 6 bases not matched to a gene. The CDR3 is made up of 14 amino acids. Here the CDR3 reads CASSQPGQGLEQYF. The CDR3 nucleotides are TGTGCCAGCAGCCAGCCGGGACAGGGTCTCGAGCAGTACTTC.

The chain employs TRBV5-1 and TRBJ1-2; 8 bases align to TRBD1. Germline V CDR1 and CDR2: SGHRS, YFSETQ. The CDR3 extends over 15 amino acids. Trimming took 3 bases from V and 6 from J; bases not matched to a gene: 10. The CDR3 spells CASSSGQGRIHGYTF. The CDR3 DNA is TGCGCCAGCAGCTCCGGACAGGGCCGAATCCATGGCTACACCTTC.

This sequence joins TRBV7-8 and TRBJ2-1; TRBD2 aligns across 14 bases. Germline V gene data show CDR1 as SGHVS and CDR2 as FQNEAQ. The CDR3 sequence is 16 residues long. Trimming removed 5 bases from V and 8 bases from J; junction bases left unmatched: 8. CDR3 protein: CASSPYRLAGGYEQFF. The CDR3 region has the DNA TGTGCCAGCAGCCCCTACCGACTAGCGGGAGGGTATGAGCAGTTCTTC.

DNA for the CDR3: TGTGCCAGCAGCTCCCGGACTAGCGGGAGGGCCCACTTGAGCGAGCAGTACTTC. It codes for CASSSRTSGRAHLSEQYF. The rearrangement uses TRBV13 and TRBJ2-7; TRBD2 agrees at 15 bases. V was pared by 4 bases and J by 6 bases, with 13 bases of the junction left unmatched. The CDR3 sequence is 18 residues long. CDR1 PRHDT and CDR2 FYEKMQ come from the germline V gene (reference sequence).

Here the CDR3 DNA reads TGTGCCAGCAGCACCCCCGGGGTCAGCTCTGGAAACACCATATATTTT. Translation gives CASSTPGVSSGNTIYF. The chain couples TRBV28 to TRBJ1-3; D uncertain. CDR3 length: 16 amino acids. The germline gives CDR1 MDHEN, CDR2 SYDVKM. Trimming cost V 6 bases and J 0 bases, with 15 bases left between them.

This chain links TRBV19 with TRBJ1-2, with 11 bases fitting TRBD1. Germline V gene data show CDR1 as LNHDA and CDR2 as SQIVND (reference sequence). Trimming took 5 bases from V and 4 from J; bases not matched to a gene: 6. The CDR3 contains 15 residues. CDR3 nucleotide sequence: TGTGCCAGTAGTCGAGGACAGGGGGCGCGCTATGGCTACACCTTC. This gives the protein CASSRGQGARYGYTF.

The J gene is TRBJ2-2, the V gene TRBV2; D ambiguous. The CDR3 is made up of 13 amino acids. Germline V CDR1 and CDR2: SNHLY, FYNNEI. Trimming removed 7 bases from V and 2 bases from J, with 8 bases in between. CDR3 DNA: TGTGCCAGCACACTCGAAAACACCGGGGAGCTGTTTTTT. Its translation is CASTLENTGELFF.

This clone was seen once. This chain uses TRBV9 with TRBJ2-7, with 9 bases matching TRBD2. CDR1 SGDLS and CDR2 YYNGEE come from the germline V gene. V lost 2 bases and J lost 4; bases outside the gene matches: 10. The CDR3 is 16 amino acids. The CDR3, as DNA: TGTGCCAGCAGCGTGTGTAGCGGGGGAGCTTGGTACGAGCAGTACGTC. Translation gives CASSVCSGGAWYEQYV.

As to this clone: Other DNA sequences in the sample encode the same CDR3. The CDR3 bases are TGTGCCAGTAGTATAGCAGAGAATCAGCCCCAGCATTTT. Translation gives CASSIAENQPQHF. The chain combines TRBV19 with TRBJ1-5; D gene ambiguous. V shed 1 base and J shed 4 bases, with 5 bases lying between them. Germline CDR1 LNHDA, CDR2 SQIVND (reference sequence). CDR3 length equals 13 residues.

There are a few counts of this clone. The V and J genes are TRBV12-3 or TRBV12-4 and TRBJ1-2, with TRBD1 identical over 10 bases. The length of the CDR3 is 13 residues. Losses at the gene ends were 6 bases for V and 8 bases for J; bases not matched to a gene: 6. The CDR3 nucleotides read TGTGCCAGCAGCACCGGGACAGGGGTGGGCTACACCTTC. Protein sequence: CASSTGTGVGYTF.

This clone has a single count. This rearrangement joins TRBV27 to TRBJ1-1, with D tentatively TRBD1 (5 bases). Germline lookup yields CDR1 MNHEY and CDR2 SMNVEV (reference sequence). The CDR3 extends over 13 amino acids. Trimming pared 11 bases from V and 0 bases from J, leaving 13 bases between. DNA for the CDR3: TGTGCCCCCTCCGGGACGGTGAACACTGAAGCTTTCTTT. Amino acid sequence: CAPSGTVNTEAFF.

The CDR3 nucleotides are TGTGCCAGCAGTTCAATCGGGACAGGGGGCGGCAACGAGCAGTACGTC. It encodes CASSSIGTGGGNEQYV. This chain joins TRBV28 and TRBJ2-7; TRBD1 matches at 12 bases. Trimming cost V 4 bases and J 5 bases; bases outside gene matches: 9. CDR1 is MDHEN, CDR2 SYDVKM, per germline. CDR3 length equals 16 residues.

The CDR3 DNA sequence: TGCGCCAGCAGTGCCATGGGGGGTTTTTGGGAGCAGTACTTC. Translation: CASSAMGGFWEQYF. V usage is TRBV10-1 and J usage is TRBJ2-7; D possibly corresponds to TRBD2 (6 bases). V dropped 4 bases and J dropped 7 bases, with 17 bases sitting between them. The germline V gene has CDR1 WNHNN and CDR2 SYGVQD (reference sequence). The CDR3 covers 14 residues.

The V call is TRBV27, the J call TRBJ1-2; weak D call: TRBD1 (5 bases). Germline V gene lookup returns CDR1 MNHEY and CDR2 SMNVEV (reference sequence). The CDR3 covers 15 residues. Trimming cost V 7 bases and J 2 bases, with 17 bases left between them. CDR3 sequence reads: CASKGSLQENYGYTF. The DNA of the CDR3 is TGTGCCAGCAAGGGGTCGTTGCAGGAGAACTATGGCTACACCTTC.